The rows below give T cell receptor beta chains drawn from one sample of a study of blood T cell repertoires in COVID-19. Clones were read by immunoSEQ multiplex PCR, and TCRdb kept only the in-frame ones, dropping some. The profile shows 300,000 to 400,000 clones, roughly 90% of them singletons. Source material: peripheral blood. These receptors originate from a woman in her seventies with COVID-19, enrolled during active disease. The CDR3 runs from the conserved cysteine through the conserved F or W. The D gene is left open where the match is weak. The size of a clone is reported for some rows only, either as once, few or many, or as a class for expanded clones.

>TRBD1|TRBJ1-2|-|TRBV5-1
CASSLEGTGYGYTF
TGCGCCAGCAGCTTGGAGGGGACAGGATATGGCTACACCTTC
>TRBD1|TRBJ1-1|-|TRBV7-9
CASSPRQGLNTEAFF
TGTGCCAGCAGCCCTAGACAGGGACTGAACACTGAAGCTTTCTTT
>-|TRBJ2-5|-|TRBV7-9
CASRGQTETQYF
TGTGCCAGCAGGGGACAAACGGAGACCCAGTACTTC
>-|TRBJ1-2|-|TRBV27
CASSPTLRDGYTF
TGTGCCAGCAGCCCCACTCTCAGGGATGGCTACACCTTC
>-|TRBJ2-3|-|TRBV6-5
CASSSCAGFTDTQYF
TGTGCCAGCAGCTCCTGCGCGGGGTTCACAGATACGCAGTATTTT
>TRBD2|TRBJ2-7|-|TRBV10-3
CAITRDLAGGYEQYF
TGTGCCATCACCCGAGACCTAGCGGGGGGGTACGAGCAGTACTTC
>-|TRBJ1-6|-|TRBV10-2
CASRGRSYNSPLHF
TGCGCCAGCAGGGGGCGCTCCTATAATTCACCCCTCCACTTT
>TRBD1|TRBJ2-7|-|TRBV18
CASSPETGISYEQYF
TGTGCCAGCTCACCCGAGACAGGGATCTCCTACGAGCAGTACTTC
>-|TRBJ1-6|-|TRBV6-5
CASSYSDRTHNSPLHF
TGTGCCAGCAGTTACTCTGACAGAACACATAATTCACCCCTCCACTTT
>-|TRBJ1-1|-|TRBV30
CAGGGGQTEAFF
TGTGCCGGAGGGGGGGGACAAACTGAAGCTTTCTTT
>-|TRBJ1-1|few|TRBV3-1/TRBV3-2
CASSPAASNTEAFF
TGTGCCAGCAGCCCCGCGGCTTCGAACACTGAAGCTTTCTTT
>-|TRBJ2-2|-|TRBV7-2
CASSGGGGDGELFF
TGTGCCAGCAGCGGAGGGGGCGGCGACGGGGAGCTGTTTTTT
>-|TRBJ1-1|few|TRBV18
CASSPELKNTEAFF
TGTGCCAGCTCACCAGAACTTAAGAACACTGAAGCTTTCTTT
>-|TRBJ2-1|-|TRBV7-2
CASSANRGEQFF
TGTGCCAGCAGCGCCAACAGAGGGGAGCAGTTCTTC
>TRBD1|TRBJ1-2|-|TRBV29-1
CSVEVQGGYGYTF
TGCAGCGTTGAGGTACAGGGGGGCTATGGCTACACCTTC
>-|TRBJ1-5|-|TRBV19
CASTQGMWDQPQHF
TGTGCCAGTACCCAGGGGATGTGGGATCAGCCCCAGCATTTT
>-|TRBJ2-3|-|TRBV5-8
CASSAWQGRALVDTQYF
TGTGCCAGCAGCGCCTGGCAGGGAAGGGCCCTAGTGGATACGCAGTATTTT
>TRBD1|TRBJ2-1|few|TRBV6-2/TRBV6-3
CASSQRTGVVYNEQFF
TGTGCCAGCAGCCAGAGGACAGGGGTGGTGTACAATGAGCAGTTCTTC
>TRBD1|TRBJ1-2|-|TRBV7-2
CASSSVRGTGDYGYTF
TGTGCCAGCAGCTCGGTACGGGGGACAGGGGACTATGGCTACACCTTC
>-|TRBJ1-2|-|TRBV3-1/TRBV3-2
CASSPSRANYGYTF
TGTGCCAGCAGCCCCTCCCGGGCTAACTATGGCTACACCTTC
>-|TRBJ1-2|-|TRBV29-1
CSVEAVTVNYGYTF
TGCAGCGTTGAAGCCGTGACAGTCAACTATGGCTACACCTTC
>TRBD2|TRBJ2-1|-|TRBV7-9
CASSPTSGGVNEQFF
TGTGCCAGCAGCCCCACTAGCGGGGGGGTGAATGAGCAGTTCTTC
>-|TRBJ1-2|-|TRBV27
CASRGIAGSNYGYTF
TGTGCCAGCAGGGGTATCGCGGGCTCTAACTATGGCTACACCTTC
>-|TRBJ1-5|-|TRBV24-1
CATSRGGRNQPQHF
TGTGCCACCAGTCGGGGGGGCCGCAATCAGCCCCAGCATTTT
>TRBD2|TRBJ2-3|-|TRBV4-3
CASSPSIAGGTDTQYF
TGCGCCAGCAGCCCAAGCATCGCGGGGGGCACAGATACGCAGTATTTT
>-|TRBJ2-6|-|TRBV23-1
CASRLGVGEPGANVLTF
TGCGCCAGCAGGCTTGGGGTAGGGGAACCTGGGGCCAACGTCCTGACTTTC
>TRBD2|TRBJ2-3|-|TRBV3-1/TRBV3-2
CASSHTRGGADTQYF
TGTGCCAGCAGCCATACGCGGGGGGGCGCGGATACGCAGTATTTT
>-|TRBJ1-5|-|TRBV6-1
CASSDERGSRDRLANQPQHF
TGTGCCAGCAGTGACGAACGGGGGTCGAGGGATAGATTAGCAAATCAGCCCCAGCATTTT